This paragraph reports one TCR beta chain. In its sample, this clonotype was seen many times. Its antigen remains undetermined. One base away there is no much larger clone; base qualities are not given. This entry belongs to a study of T cells in Graves' hyperthyroidism and ophthalmopathy (dated by TCRdb to the late 2010s). Study-level background: Peripheral blood samples were taken at the time of initial diagnosis, prior to any treatment. To identify TCR V-J signatures that set the groups apart, the researchers used a discovery cohort of more than 95 patients, made up of fewer than 50 with Graves' ophthalmopathy and 57 with stable Graves' hyperthyroidism. An independent validation cohort of fewer than 20 hyperthyroidism patients and roughly 16 patients who later progressed to ophthalmopathy tested prospective prediction of ophthalmopathy. For training and testing, the 100 or so patients in the discovery cohort were randomly divided in a 7:3 ratio. The study also compared thyroid tissue and blood T-cell repertoires from about six Graves' hyperthyroidism patients. Once sampling was done, hyperthyroidism patients were given methimazole at a starting dose of 30 mg daily, whereas ophthalmopathy patients were given high-dose intravenous methylprednisolone. The paper describes TCR Vbeta CDR3 sequencing of about 140 peripheral blood samples, made up of around 41 ophthalmopathy patients, approximately 76 hyperthyroidism patients and 17 progressor patients.

The TCR beta CDR3 regions were amplified from RNA transcripts. A first-round RT-PCR of the TCR CDR3 used the HTBI primer set with the Qiagen OneStep RT-PCR kit. The libraries were constructed in a second round of multiplex PCR and then size-selected and purified. Libraries were sequenced paired-end with 100 bp reads on an Illumina HiSeq2000. From the authors' description of their analysis: SOAPnuke was used to process the raw data, removing reads that contained adapters or uncalled bases, had a mean Phred below 15, or lacked an exact match to the constant primer or identifier. COPE v1.2.5 was used to merge high-quality paired reads, and clonotypes were defined as unique nucleotide sequences. MiTCR v1.1 was used to align the clonotypes against IMGT TRBV, TRBD and TRBJ reference segments. Only V-J combinations with frequency above 0.0001, covering about 99% of repertoires, were analysed. The TCS score was defined as the ratio of F50 (clonal expansion) to E x V (chaos), calculated using BLOSUM62-based TCRdist between CDR3 peptides within each V-J. Welch's t-statistics and random forest reduced 500 to 550 V-J features to roughly 13, which were used in a naive Bayes classifier (R e1071). TCRdb itself trimmed the public reads at Q25 with fastp, ran MiXCR and retained productive beta chains. Each entry merges the rows of one CDR3 protein and shows their most common DNA and genes. TCRdb's processing, not the study's, gives the V and J calls here. Here the sample has about 500,000 distinct CDR3 sequences; approximately 15% occur a single time. The ten largest clones represent around a sixth of the sample.

The germline ends are 14 bases apart after V is trimmed by 5 bases and J by 0 bases. The CDR3 measures 17 amino acids from cysteine to phenylalanine. Only CDR3 DNA remains: 51 bases, in frame from the first base. For CDR1 and CDR2, the germline V gene lists ENHRY and SYGVKD. Stable Graves' hyperthyroidism was defined as the absence of progression to ophthalmopathy over 18 months of follow-up. Hyperthyroidism patients were newly diagnosed, with disease duration under 2 months, and aged 18 to 65 years. Exclusion was applied to patients with uncontrolled infections, other autoimmune diseases, pregnancy or lactation. Diagnoses were based on clinical symptoms, serum thyroxine and TRAb, thyroid ultrasound and orbital computed tomography. PBMCs were separated from approximately 10 ml of fresh peripheral blood using Ficoll-Paque density gradient centrifugation. Total RNA was extracted using Trizol reagent, and RNA quality was assessed on an Agilent 2100 Bioanalyzer.

The full study reports these points: Ophthalmopathy was separated from stable hyperthyroidism by a 13 V-J signature model, with approximately 85% sensitivity and roughly 81% specificity obtained in cross-validation and 80%/75% obtained in testing. No statistical method was used to fix the sample size in advance, and group allocation was not hidden from the investigators. Blood samples also contained most of the expanded thyroid clonotypes (frequency above 0.001), which suggests that blood repertoires may reflect thyroid immune responses. In validation, progression to ophthalmopathy was predicted by the model with 70% to 71% sensitivity and roughly 76% specificity, a median of about 6.8 months before onset.

The clonotype comes from a woman younger than 30 with Graves' hyperthyroidism. The sample consisted of blood. The V and J segments used are TRBV10-3 and TRBJ2-6, with no confident D gene call. The CDR3 amino acid sequence is: CAISKRHTDSGANVLTF. The nucleotide sequence is TGTGCCATCAGTAAAAGGCATACCGACTCTGGGGCCAACGTCCTGACTTTC.